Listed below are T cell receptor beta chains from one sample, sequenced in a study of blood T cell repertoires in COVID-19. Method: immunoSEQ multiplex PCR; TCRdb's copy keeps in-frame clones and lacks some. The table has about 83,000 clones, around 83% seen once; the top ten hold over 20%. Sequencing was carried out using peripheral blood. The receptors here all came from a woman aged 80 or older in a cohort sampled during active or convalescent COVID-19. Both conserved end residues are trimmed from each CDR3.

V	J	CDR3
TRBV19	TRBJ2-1	AIGQGDNEQF
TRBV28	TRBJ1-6	ASSSNYRGLGSPLH
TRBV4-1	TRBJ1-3	ASSQAGTNSGNTIY
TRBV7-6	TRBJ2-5	ASSLPYETQY
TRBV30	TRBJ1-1	ASRQGPGSEAF
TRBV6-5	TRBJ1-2	ASSYLPSGGNYGYT
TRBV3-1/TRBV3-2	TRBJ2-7	ASSQSGRTYEQY
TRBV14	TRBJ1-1	ASSQDWRDRFATEAF
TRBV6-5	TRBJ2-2	ASSLDRGQGPGELF
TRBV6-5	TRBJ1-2	ASTLGGVRGYT
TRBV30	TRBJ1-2	AWKGQGARGYT
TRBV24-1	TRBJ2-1	ATSAPGSGAYNEQF